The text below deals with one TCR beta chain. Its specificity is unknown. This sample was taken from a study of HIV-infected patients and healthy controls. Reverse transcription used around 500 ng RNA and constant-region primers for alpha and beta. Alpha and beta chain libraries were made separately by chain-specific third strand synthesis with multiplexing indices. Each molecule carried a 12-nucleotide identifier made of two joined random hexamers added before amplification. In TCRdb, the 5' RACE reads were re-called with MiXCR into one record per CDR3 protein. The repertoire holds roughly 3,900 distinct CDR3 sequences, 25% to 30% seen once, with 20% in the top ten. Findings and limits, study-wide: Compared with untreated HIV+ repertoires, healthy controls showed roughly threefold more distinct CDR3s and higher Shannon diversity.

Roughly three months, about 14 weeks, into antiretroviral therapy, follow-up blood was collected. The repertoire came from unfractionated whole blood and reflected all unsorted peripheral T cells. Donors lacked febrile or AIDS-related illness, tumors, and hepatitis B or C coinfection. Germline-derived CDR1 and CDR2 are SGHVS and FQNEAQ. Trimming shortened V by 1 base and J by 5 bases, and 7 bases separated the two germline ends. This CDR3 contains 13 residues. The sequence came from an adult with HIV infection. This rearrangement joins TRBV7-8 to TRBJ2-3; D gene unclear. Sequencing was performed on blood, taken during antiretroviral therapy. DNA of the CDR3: TGTGCCAGCAGCTTAGGGCTGGGAGATACGCAGTATTTT. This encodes CASSLGLGDTQYF.